Each of the 18 T cell receptor beta chains below was sequenced from the same sample in a study of blood T cell repertoires in COVID-19. Some clones are missing from TCRdb's copy, which holds only in-frame ones; the method was immunoSEQ multiplex PCR. Here the sample spans 220,000 or so clones, around 91% being singletons. The material sequenced was PBMCs or T cells enriched from blood (not recorded which). These receptors were obtained from a man aged 25-45 years who had been exposed to COVID-19.

V gene TRBV7-9 combines with J gene TRBJ2-5; 8 nucleotides agree with TRBD2. Germline assignment: CDR1 SEHNR and CDR2 FQNEAQ (reference sequence). CDR3 size: 13 residues. The CDR3 DNA is TGTGCGACGCGGGGGGAATTACAAGAGACCCAGTACTTC. Residues: CATRGELQETQYF.

The chain joins TRBV7-3 to TRBJ2-5; weak D call: TRBD2 (5 bases). The CDR3 spans 14 residues. Germline-derived CDR1 and CDR2 are SGHTA and FQGTGA. V was clipped by 5 bases and J by 3 bases, with 13 bases between them. The CDR3 is CASSPAAAKETQYF. The CDR3 coding sequence is TGTGCCAGCAGCCCAGCGGCAGCAAAAGAGACCCAGTACTTC.

The rearrangement uses TRBV5-6 and TRBJ2-7; D might be TRBD2 (5 bases). Germline V lookup: CDR1 SGHDT, CDR2 YYEEEE. Trimming took 4 bases from V and 0 from J, leaving 17 bases between them. This CDR3 has 16 amino acids. The CDR3 region has the DNA TGTGCCAGCAGCCCCGCGCCCGGGGTTCCCTCCTACGAGCAGTACTTC. Translating gives CASSPAPGVPSYEQYF.

V usage is TRBV7-9 and J usage is TRBJ2-7; no clear D gene. This CDR3 contains 14 residues. Germline V lookup: CDR1 SEHNR, CDR2 FQNEAQ (reference sequence). The V and J ends lost 2 bases and 1 base respectively, with 9 bases between them. CDR3: CASSLSSRSYEQYF. The CDR3, as DNA: TGTGCCAGCAGCTTATCGAGTCGTTCCTACGAGCAGTACTTC.

V and J are TRBV3-1 (or the pseudogene TRBV3-2) and TRBJ2-3; TRBD2 agrees at 8 bases. The CDR3 consists of 17 residues. In germline, CDR1 is LGHDT, CDR2 YNNKEL (reference sequence). V trimming: 0 bases; J trimming: 0 bases; junction bases outside the gene matches: 5. CDR3 sequence (DNA): TGTGCCAGCAGCCAAGAGTATGGCGGGGGGAGCACAGATACGCAGTATTTT. Encoded protein: CASSQEYGGGSTDTQYF.

The CDR3 DNA reads as TGTGCCATCAGGGGGGGACAGGGGCGATGGAGCAATCAGCCCCAGCATTTT. The encoded protein is CAIRGGQGRWSNQPQHF. The J gene is TRBJ1-5, the V gene TRBV10-3, with 10 positions matching TRBD1. With 6 bases clipped from V and 1 base from J, the junction kept 9 bases outside the gene matches. The V gene's germline CDR1 is ENHRY and CDR2 SYGVKD. The CDR3 is 17 residues long.

The chain couples TRBV6-1 to TRBJ2-7; TRBD1 might be the D (6 bases). The CDR3 has 16 amino acids. Germline V gene data show CDR1 as MNHNS and CDR2 as SASEGT. The V and J ends lost 3 bases and 3 bases respectively, with 18 bases between them. The CDR3: CASSEVMAGEFYEQYF. The CDR3 DNA reads TGTGCCAGCAGTGAGGTTATGGCAGGGGAATTCTACGAGCAGTACTTC.

This rearrangement joins TRBV4-1 to TRBJ2-7, with TRBD2 identical over 7 bases. V dropped 1 base and J dropped 2; count of bases not matched to a gene: 2. Germline V gene lookup returns CDR1 MGHRA and CDR2 YSYEKL. This CDR3 is built from 14 residues. This chain's CDR3 is CASSQARGAYEQYF. CDR3 in DNA: TGCGCCAGCAGCCAAGCCCGGGGGGCCTACGAGCAGTACTTC.

The rearrangement links TRBV19 to TRBJ1-1, with a weak D call TRBD1 (5 bases). Per germline, CDR1 LNHDA and CDR2 SQIVND (reference sequence). The V and J ends lost 4 bases and 1 base respectively, with 10 bases between them. There are 14 residues in the CDR3. This CDR3 reads CASSTGPGNTEAFF. CDR3 coding DNA: TGTGCCAGTAGTACAGGGCCGGGGAACACTGAAGCTTTCTTT.

This rearrangement joins TRBV10-3 to TRBJ1-3; D perhaps matches TRBD1 (5 bases). With 6 bases removed from V and 3 bases from J, the gap between germline ends came to 9 bases. Germline V gene lookup returns CDR1 ENHRY and CDR2 SYGVKD. The CDR3 is 13 residues long. The DNA for the CDR3 is TGTGCCATCAGGGCCAGGGATGGAAACACCATATATTTT. It translates to CAIRARDGNTIYF.

The genes are TRBV12-5 and TRBJ1-5, with TRBD1 identical over 7 bases. The CDR3 is made up of 16 amino acids. Germline CDR1 reads LGHNT; CDR2 reads FRNRAP. With V trimmed by 1 base and J by 3 bases, 6 bases remained unmatched. This chain's CDR3 is CASGLADGQVNQPQHF. CDR3 nucleotide sequence: TGTGCTAGTGGTTTGGCCGATGGACAGGTCAATCAGCCCCAGCATTTT.

V is TRBV5-4 and J is TRBJ2-5; 9 bases match TRBD2. The CDR3 consists of 16 residues. Losses at the gene ends were 4 bases for V and 0 bases for J; bases not matched to a gene: 7. Germline V CDR1 and CDR2: SGHNT, YYREEE (reference sequence). CDR3 DNA sequence: TGTGCCAGCAGCCCGACTAGCGGCCACTACCAAGAGACCCAGTACTTC. This codes for CASSPTSGHYQETQYF.

The chain employs TRBV4-1 and TRBJ2-7; 8 nucleotides agree with TRBD1. This CDR3 is 15 amino acids long. Germline loops: CDR1 MGHRA, CDR2 YSYEKL. The V gene end was trimmed by 3 bases and the J gene end by 5 bases; junction bases not matched to a gene: 9. This CDR3 is CASSQRRDRSHEQYF. In DNA, the CDR3 is TGCGCCAGCAGCCAGCGCCGGGACAGGTCCCACGAGCAGTACTTC.

This clone was observed once. The J gene is TRBJ2-3, the V gene TRBV3-1 (or the pseudogene TRBV3-2); D might be TRBD2 (6 bases). CDR1 and CDR2 from the germline V gene are LGHDT and YNNKEL (reference sequence). The V end was cut by 4 bases, the J end by 1 base, with 9 bases between. The CDR3 extends over 14 amino acids. The CDR3 DNA reads as TGTGCCAGCAGCCCATGGGGGGGCACAGATACGCAGTATTTT. Translation gives CASSPWGGTDTQYF.

The rearrangement joins TRBV9 to TRBJ1-2; D not certain. The CDR3 covers 15 residues. Trimming cost V 0 bases and J 10 bases, with 19 bases left between them. Germline V gene sequence: CDR1 SGDLS, CDR2 YYNGEE. CDR3 DNA: TGTGCCAGCAGCGTAGGTTCGCTCGGAGACCGGGACTACACCTTC. Amino acid sequence: CASSVGSLGDRDYTF.

The rearrangement joins TRBV18 to TRBJ2-4; D is ambiguous. The CDR3 length is 14 residues. Deletions cut 3 bases from V and 5 bases from J, with 11 bases between. Looked up from germline, CDR1 is KGHSH and CDR2 is LQKENI. The CDR3 nucleotides are TGTGCCAGCTCACCCGGTAGCCAAGAAAACATTCAGTACTTC. Translation: CASSPGSQENIQYF.

CDR3 in DNA: TGTGCCAGCACCAAATGGGCCGGCGGGGGCACAGATACGCAGTATTTT. This sequence encodes CASTKWAGGGTDTQYF. The chain couples TRBV27 to TRBJ2-3; TRBD2 might be the D (6 bases). The CDR3 extends over 16 amino acids. V lost 7 bases and J 1 base, leaving 18 bases between the germline ends. From germline, CDR1 is MNHEY and CDR2 SMNVEV (reference sequence).

This rearrangement joins TRBV13 to TRBJ1-2, with 8 bases identical to TRBD1. This CDR3 is 14 amino acids long. V gave up 5 bases and J gave up 8 bases; unmatched junction bases: 10. CDR1 and CDR2 from the germline V gene are PRHDT and FYEKMQ (reference sequence). For the CDR3, the DNA is TGTGCCAGCAGCCCCAGGACAGGGCGGGGAGGCTACACCTTC. Amino acid sequence: CASSPRTGRGGYTF.